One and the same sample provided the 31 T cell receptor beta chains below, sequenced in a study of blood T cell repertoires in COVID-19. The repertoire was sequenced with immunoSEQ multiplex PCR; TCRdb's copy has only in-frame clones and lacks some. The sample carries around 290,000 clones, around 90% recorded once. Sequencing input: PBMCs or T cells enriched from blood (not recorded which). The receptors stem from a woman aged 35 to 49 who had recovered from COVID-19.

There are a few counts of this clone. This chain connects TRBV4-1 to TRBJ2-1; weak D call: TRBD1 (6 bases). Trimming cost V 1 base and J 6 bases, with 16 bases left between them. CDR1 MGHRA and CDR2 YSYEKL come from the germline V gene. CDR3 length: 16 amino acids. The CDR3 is CASSQGGGTRLNEQFF. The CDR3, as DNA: TGCGCCAGCAGCCAAGGGGGTGGGACACGACTCAATGAGCAGTTCTTC.

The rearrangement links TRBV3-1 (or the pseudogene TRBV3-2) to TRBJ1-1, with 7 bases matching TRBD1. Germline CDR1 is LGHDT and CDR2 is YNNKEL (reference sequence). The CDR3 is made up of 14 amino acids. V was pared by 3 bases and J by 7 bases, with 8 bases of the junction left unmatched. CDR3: CASSHTGVGLEAFF. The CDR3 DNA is TGTGCCAGCAGCCATACAGGGGTGGGTCTTGAAGCTTTCTTT.

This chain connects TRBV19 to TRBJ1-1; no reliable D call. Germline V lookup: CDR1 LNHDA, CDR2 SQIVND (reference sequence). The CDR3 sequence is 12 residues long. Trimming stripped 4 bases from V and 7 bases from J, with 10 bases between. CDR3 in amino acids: CASSTRRGEAFF. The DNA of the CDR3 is TGTGCCAGTAGTACCCGGAGAGGTGAAGCTTTCTTT.

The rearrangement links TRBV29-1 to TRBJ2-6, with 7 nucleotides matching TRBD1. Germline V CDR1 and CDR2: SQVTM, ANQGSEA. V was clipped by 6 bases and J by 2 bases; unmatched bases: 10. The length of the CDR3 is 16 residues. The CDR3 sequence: CSVLWQGVAGANVLTF. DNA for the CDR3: TGCAGCGTCCTGTGGCAGGGGGTCGCTGGGGCCAACGTCCTGACTTTC.

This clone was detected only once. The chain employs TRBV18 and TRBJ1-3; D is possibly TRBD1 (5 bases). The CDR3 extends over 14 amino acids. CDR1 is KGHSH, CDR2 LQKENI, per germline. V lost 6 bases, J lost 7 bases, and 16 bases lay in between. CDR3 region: CASSRDSDGNTIYF. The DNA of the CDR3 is TGTGCCAGCTCTCGTGACAGCGACGGGAACACCATATATTTT.

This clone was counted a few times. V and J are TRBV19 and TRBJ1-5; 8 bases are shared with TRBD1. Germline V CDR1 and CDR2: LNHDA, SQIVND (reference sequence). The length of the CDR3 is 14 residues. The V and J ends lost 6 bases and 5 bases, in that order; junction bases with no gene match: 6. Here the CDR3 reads CASRPTGGYQPQHF. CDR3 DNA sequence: TGTGCCAGTAGGCCAACAGGGGGGTATCAGCCCCAGCATTTT.

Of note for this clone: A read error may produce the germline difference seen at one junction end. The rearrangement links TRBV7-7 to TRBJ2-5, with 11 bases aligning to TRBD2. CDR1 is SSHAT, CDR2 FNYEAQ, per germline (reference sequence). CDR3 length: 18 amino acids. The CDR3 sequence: CASSLAASGGPTVETQYF. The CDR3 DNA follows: TGTGCTAGCAGCTTAGCGGCTAGCGGGGGGCCTACGGTTGAGACCCAGTACTTC.

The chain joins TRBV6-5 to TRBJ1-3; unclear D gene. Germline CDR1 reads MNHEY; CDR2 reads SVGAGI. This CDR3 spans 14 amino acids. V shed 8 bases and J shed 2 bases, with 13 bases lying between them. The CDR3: CASAERRAGNTIYF. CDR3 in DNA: TGTGCCAGCGCTGAGAGGCGGGCTGGAAACACCATATATTTT.

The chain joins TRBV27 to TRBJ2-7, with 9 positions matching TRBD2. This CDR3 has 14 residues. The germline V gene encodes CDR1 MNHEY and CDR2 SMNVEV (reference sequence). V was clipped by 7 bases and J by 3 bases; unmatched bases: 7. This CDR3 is CASKAGGPFYEQYF. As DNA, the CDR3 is TGTGCCAGCAAGGCGGGAGGGCCATTCTACGAGCAGTACTTC.

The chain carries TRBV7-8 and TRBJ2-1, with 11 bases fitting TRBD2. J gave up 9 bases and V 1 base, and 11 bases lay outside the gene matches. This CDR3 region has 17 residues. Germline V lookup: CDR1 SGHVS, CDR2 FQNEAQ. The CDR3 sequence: CASSLEALLAGASEQFF. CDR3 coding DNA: TGTGCCAGCAGCTTAGAGGCATTACTAGCGGGGGCAAGTGAGCAGTTCTTC.

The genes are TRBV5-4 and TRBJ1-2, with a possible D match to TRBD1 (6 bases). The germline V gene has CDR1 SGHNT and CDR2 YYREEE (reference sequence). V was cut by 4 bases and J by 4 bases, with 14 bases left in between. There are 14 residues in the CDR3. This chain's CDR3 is CASSRRGGGYGYTF. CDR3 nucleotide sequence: TGTGCCAGCAGCCGAAGGGGGGGCGGCTATGGCTACACCTTC.

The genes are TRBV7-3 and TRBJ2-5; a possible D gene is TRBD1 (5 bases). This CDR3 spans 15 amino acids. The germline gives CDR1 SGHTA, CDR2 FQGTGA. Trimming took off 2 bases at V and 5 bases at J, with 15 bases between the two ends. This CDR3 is CASSLGQGPEETQYF. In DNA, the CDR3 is TGTGCCAGCAGCTTAGGACAAGGGCCGGAGGAGACCCAGTACTTC.

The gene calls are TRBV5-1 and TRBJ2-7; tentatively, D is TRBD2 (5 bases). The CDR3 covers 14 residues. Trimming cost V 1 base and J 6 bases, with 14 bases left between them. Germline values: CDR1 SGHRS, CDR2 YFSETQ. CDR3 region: CASSLQVGIPEQYF. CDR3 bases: TGCGCCAGCAGCTTGCAAGTCGGGATTCCCGAGCAGTACTTC.

In DNA, the CDR3 is TGTGCCAGTAGTTCCCCCGGTAGCCCCTTAGGCAATGAGCAGTTCTTC. This gives the protein CASSSPGSPLGNEQFF. This sequence joins TRBV19 and TRBJ2-1; the D is unclear. The V gene lost 5 bases and the J gene lost 6 bases, with 20 bases spanning the gap. Per germline, CDR1 LNHDA and CDR2 SQIVND (reference sequence). This CDR3 region has 16 residues.

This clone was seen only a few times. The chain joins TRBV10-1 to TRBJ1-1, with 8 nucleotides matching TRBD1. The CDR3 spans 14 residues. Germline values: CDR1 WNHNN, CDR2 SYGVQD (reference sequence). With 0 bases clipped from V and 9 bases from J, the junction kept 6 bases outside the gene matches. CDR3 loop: CASSESAGGQKAFF. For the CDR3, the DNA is TGCGCCAGCAGTGAGTCCGCAGGGGGCCAAAAAGCTTTCTTT.

CDR3 residues: CASSSSSGGSYTQYF. CDR3 bases: TGTGCCAGCAGCTCATCTAGCGGGGGGTCCTATACGCAGTATTTT. The gene calls are TRBV5-4 and TRBJ2-3; 11 bases agree with TRBD2. V trimming: 3 bases; J trimming: 7 bases; junction bases outside the gene matches: 7. Germline loops: CDR1 SGHNT, CDR2 YYREEE (reference sequence). The CDR3 length is 15 residues.

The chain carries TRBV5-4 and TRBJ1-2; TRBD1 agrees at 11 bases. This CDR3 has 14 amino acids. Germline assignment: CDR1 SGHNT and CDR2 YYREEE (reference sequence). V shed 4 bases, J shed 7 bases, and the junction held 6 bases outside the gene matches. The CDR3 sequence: CASSDGTGGLGYTF. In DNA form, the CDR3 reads TGTGCCAGCAGCGATGGGACAGGGGGGCTTGGCTACACCTTC. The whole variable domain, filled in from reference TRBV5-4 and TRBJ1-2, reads ETGVTQSPTHLIKTRGQQVTLRCSSQSGHNTVSWYQQALGQGPQFIFQYYREEENGRGNFPPRFSGLQFPNYSSELNVNALELDDSALYLCASSDGTGGLGYTFGSGTRLTVV.

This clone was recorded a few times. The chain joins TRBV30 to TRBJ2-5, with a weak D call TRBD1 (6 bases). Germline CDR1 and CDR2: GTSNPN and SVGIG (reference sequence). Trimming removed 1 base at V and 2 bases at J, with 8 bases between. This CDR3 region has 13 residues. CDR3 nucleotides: TGTGCCTGGAGTGGGCAGGGGCAAGAGACCCAGTACTTC. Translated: CAWSGQGQETQYF.

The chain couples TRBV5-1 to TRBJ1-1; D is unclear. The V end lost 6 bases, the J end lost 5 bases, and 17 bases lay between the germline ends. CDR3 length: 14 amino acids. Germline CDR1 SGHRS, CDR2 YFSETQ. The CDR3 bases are TGCGCCAGCACCCGAACCGGGGAGATAACTGAAGCTTTCTTT. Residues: CASTRTGEITEAFF.

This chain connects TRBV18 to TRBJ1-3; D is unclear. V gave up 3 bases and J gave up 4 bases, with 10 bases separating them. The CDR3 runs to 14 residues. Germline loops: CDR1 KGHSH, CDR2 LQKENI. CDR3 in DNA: TGTGCCAGCTCACCCACCTCGGTGGGAAACACCATATATTTT. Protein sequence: CASSPTSVGNTIYF.

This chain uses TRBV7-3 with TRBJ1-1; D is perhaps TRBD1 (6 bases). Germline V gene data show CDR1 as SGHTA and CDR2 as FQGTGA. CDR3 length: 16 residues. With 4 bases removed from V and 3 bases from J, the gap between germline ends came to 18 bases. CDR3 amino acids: CASSSGQGLGDTEAFF. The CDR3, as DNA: TGTGCCAGCAGCTCCGGCCAGGGGCTGGGAGACACTGAAGCTTTCTTT. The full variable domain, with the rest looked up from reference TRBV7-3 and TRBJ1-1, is GAGVSQTPSNKVTEKGKYVELRCDPISGHTALYWYRQSLGQGPEFLIYFQGTGAADDSGLPNDRFFAVRPEGSVSTLKIQRTERGDSAVYLCASSSGQGLGDTEAFFGQGTRLTVV.

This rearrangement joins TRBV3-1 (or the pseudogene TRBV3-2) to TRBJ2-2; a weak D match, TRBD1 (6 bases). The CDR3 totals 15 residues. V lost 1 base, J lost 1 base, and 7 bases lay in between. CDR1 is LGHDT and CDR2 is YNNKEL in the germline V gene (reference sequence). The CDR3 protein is CASSQATGNTGELFF. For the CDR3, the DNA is TGTGCCAGCAGCCAAGCGACAGGGAACACCGGGGAGCTGTTTTTT.

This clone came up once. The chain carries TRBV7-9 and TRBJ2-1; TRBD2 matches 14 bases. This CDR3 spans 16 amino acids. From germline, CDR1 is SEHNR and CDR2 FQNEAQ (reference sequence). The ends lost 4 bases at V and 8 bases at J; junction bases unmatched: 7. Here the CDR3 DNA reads TGTGCCAGCAGCTGGGGGACTAGCGGGAGTCTCGATGAGCAGTTCTTC. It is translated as CASSWGTSGSLDEQFF.

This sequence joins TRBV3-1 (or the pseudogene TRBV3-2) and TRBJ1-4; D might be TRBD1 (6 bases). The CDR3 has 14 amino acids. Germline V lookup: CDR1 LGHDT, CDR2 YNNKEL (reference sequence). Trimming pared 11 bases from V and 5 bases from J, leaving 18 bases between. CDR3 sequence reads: CAVGRRGRNEKLFF. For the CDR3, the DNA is TGTGCCGTCGGCCGGCGGGGGCGGAATGAAAAACTGTTTTTT.

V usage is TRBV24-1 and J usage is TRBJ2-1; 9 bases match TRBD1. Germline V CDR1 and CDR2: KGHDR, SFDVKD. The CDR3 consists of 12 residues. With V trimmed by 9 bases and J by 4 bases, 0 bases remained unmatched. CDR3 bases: TGTGCCACCGGGACAGGGTACAATGAGCAGTTCTTC. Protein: CATGTGYNEQFF.

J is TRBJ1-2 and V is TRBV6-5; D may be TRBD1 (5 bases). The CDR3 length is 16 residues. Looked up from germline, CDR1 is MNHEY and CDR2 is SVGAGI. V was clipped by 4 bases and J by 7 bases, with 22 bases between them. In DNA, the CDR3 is TGTGCCAGCAGTTCAGGGAAGGAACGCCTTATTGGTGGCTACACCTTC. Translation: CASSSGKERLIGGYTF.

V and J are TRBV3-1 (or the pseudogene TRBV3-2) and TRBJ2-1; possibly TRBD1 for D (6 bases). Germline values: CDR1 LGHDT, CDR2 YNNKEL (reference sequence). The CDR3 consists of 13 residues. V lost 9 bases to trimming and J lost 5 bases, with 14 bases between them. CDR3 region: CASTRGIHNEQFF. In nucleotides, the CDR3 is TGTGCCAGTACGAGGGGGATCCACAATGAGCAGTTCTTC.

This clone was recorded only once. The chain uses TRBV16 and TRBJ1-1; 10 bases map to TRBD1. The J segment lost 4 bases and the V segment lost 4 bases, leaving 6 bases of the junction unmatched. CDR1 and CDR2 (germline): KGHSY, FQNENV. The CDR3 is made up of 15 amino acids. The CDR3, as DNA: TGTGCCAGCAGCCGGGGGGACAGGGGAACCACTGAAGCTTTCTTT. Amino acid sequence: CASSRGDRGTTEAFF.

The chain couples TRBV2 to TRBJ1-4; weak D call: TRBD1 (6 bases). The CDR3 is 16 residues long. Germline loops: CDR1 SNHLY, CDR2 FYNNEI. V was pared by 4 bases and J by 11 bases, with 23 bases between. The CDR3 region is CASSGKGVGAGGKLFF. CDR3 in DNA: TGTGCCAGCAGTGGGAAGGGTGTGGGGGCAGGAGGCAAACTGTTTTTT.

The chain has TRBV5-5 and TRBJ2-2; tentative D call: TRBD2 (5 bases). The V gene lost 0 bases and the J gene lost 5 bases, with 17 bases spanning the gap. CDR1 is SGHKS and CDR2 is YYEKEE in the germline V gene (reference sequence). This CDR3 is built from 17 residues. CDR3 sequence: CASSLVEDTLGTGELFF. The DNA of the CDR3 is TGTGCCAGCAGCTTGGTGGAGGATACCTTGGGGACCGGGGAGCTGTTTTTT.

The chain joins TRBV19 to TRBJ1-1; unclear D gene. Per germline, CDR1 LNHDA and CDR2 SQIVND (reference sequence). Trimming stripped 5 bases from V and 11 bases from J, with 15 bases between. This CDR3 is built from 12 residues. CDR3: CASSPPGMRAFF. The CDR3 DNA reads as TGTGCCAGTAGTCCCCCTGGTATGCGGGCTTTCTTT.